The 8 T cell receptor beta chains reported below all come from one sample, sequenced in a study of human T cells and chemical hapten exposure. Each CDR3 protein is one row after TCRdb ran MiXCR on the RACE reads. Of around 99,000 distinct CDR3 sequences listed, 9.5% to 15% were seen once; the top ten hold approximately 2.1%. Time point meaning: patch test 1, 2 weeks after DPC sensitization. The treatment was: therapeutic diphenylcyclopropenone sensitization with weekly scalp DPC. The material sequenced was whole blood, taken in connection with sensitization to the hapten diphenylcyclopropenone (DPC). The receptors here all came from a middle-aged woman with alopecia areata. Some clones in this sample may be carry-over from other donors' samples.

The chain joins TRBV5-5 to TRBJ1-5; no clear D gene. Trimming cost V 0 bases and J 11 bases, with 12 bases left between them. The CDR3 sequence is 13 residues long. CDR1 is SGHKS and CDR2 is YYEKEE in the germline V gene (reference sequence). CDR3 bases: TGTGCCAGCAGCTTGGAGGCCGTCGGGGCCCAGCATTTT. Its protein product is CASSLEAVGAQHF.

This clonotype occurred a few times. The genes are TRBV2 and TRBJ2-7; D ambiguous. Germline V CDR1 and CDR2: SNHLY, FYNNEI. V was clipped by 7 bases and J by 7 bases, with 26 bases between them. The CDR3 has 16 residues. CDR3 coding DNA: TGTGCCAGCATGGGGATTCAACCGCAGATAGTGAAAGAGCAGTACTTC. Its protein product is CASMGIQPQIVKEQYF.

This clonotype was counted only a few times. This rearrangement joins TRBV4-2 to TRBJ2-3; tentatively, D is TRBD1 or TRBD2 (5 bases each). This CDR3 contains 16 residues. The germline V and J ends were trimmed by 0 bases and 5 bases, with 15 bases remaining between them. In germline, CDR1 is LGHNA, CDR2 YNFKEQ. The CDR3 DNA is TGTGCCAGCAGCCAAGATCTCAGGGCCCGGGAAGATACGCAGTATTTT. Amino acids: CASSQDLRAREDTQYF.

The rearrangement links TRBV18 to TRBJ1-4, with D hard to call. Trimming removed 6 bases at V and 5 bases at J, with 13 bases between. Germline V gene sequence: CDR1 KGHSH, CDR2 LQKENI. The CDR3 is 14 amino acids. CDR3 in DNA: TGTGCCAGCTCTCCCTCCGGGTCCAATGAAAAACTGTTTTTT. Residues: CASSPSGSNEKLFF.

V is TRBV3-1 and J is TRBJ2-1; D may be TRBD1 or TRBD2 (5 bases each). The CDR3 consists of 13 residues. Trimming removed 1 base at V and 9 bases at J, with 10 bases between. The germline gives CDR1 LGHDT, CDR2 YNNKEL (reference sequence). In DNA, the CDR3 is TGTGCCAGCAGCCAAGTCCGTGGGGGTGAGCAGTTCTTC. Its translation is CASSQVRGGEQFF.

The sample holds one count of this clonotype. CDR3 region: CASSGLGASYNEQFF. CDR3 in DNA: TGTGCCAGCAGCGGGCTAGGAGCCTCCTACAATGAGCAGTTCTTC. The genes are TRBV9 and TRBJ2-1; no clear D gene. The CDR3 runs to 15 residues. CDR1 and CDR2 (germline): SGDLS, YYNGEE. Trimming stripped 3 bases from V and 0 bases from J, with 10 bases between.

This clonotype has a count of ten or more. The rearrangement uses TRBV9 and TRBJ2-1; 10 bases fit TRBD2. Germline loops: CDR1 SGDLS, CDR2 YYNGEE. The CDR3 has 16 amino acids. V lost 3 bases to trimming and J lost 2 bases; unmatched junction nucleotides: 5. The CDR3 spells CASSAGTSVPYNEQFF. The CDR3 region has the DNA TGTGCCAGCAGCGCCGGGACTAGCGTACCCTACAATGAGCAGTTCTTC.

This rearrangement joins TRBV20-1 to TRBJ1-5; weak D call: TRBD1 (6 bases). Germline values: CDR1 DFQATT, CDR2 SNEGSKA (reference sequence). Trimming cost V 0 bases and J 5 bases, with 11 bases left between them. The CDR3 spans 14 residues. The CDR3 sequence: CSARDRDTHQPQHF. As DNA, the CDR3 is TGCAGTGCTAGAGATCGGGACACCCATCAGCCCCAGCATTTT.